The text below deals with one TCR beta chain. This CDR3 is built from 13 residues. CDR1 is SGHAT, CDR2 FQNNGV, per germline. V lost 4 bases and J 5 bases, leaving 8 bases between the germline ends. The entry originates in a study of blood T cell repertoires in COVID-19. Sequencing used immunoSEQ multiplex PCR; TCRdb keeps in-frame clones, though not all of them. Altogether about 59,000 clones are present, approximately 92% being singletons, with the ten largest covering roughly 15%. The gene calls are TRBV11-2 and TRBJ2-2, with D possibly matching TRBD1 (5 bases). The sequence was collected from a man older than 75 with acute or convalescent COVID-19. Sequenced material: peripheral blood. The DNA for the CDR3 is TGTGCCAGCAGCTCACAGGAGACCGGGGAGCTGTTTTTT. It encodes CASSSQETGELFF.